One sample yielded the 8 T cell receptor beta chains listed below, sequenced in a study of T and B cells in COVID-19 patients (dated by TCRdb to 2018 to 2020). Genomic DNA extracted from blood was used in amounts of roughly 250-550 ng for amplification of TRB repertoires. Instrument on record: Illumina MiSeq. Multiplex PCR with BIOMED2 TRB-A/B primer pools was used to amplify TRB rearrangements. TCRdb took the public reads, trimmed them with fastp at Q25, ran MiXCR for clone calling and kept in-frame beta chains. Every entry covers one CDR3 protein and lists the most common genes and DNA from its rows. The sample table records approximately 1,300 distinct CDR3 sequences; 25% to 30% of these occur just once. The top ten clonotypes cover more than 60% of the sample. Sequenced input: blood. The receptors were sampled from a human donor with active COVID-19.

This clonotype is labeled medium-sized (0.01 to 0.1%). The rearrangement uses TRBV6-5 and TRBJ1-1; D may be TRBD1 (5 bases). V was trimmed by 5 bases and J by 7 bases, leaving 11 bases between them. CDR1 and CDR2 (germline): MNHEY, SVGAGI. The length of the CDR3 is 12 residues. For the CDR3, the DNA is TGTGCCAGCAGTAGACAGTTCAGTGAAGCTTTCTTT. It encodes CASSRQFSEAFF.

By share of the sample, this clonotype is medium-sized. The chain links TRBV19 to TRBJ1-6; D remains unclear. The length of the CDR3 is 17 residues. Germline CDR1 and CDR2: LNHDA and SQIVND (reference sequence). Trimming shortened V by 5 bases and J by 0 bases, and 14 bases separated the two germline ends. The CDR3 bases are TGTGCCAGTAGTGCCGCGGCGGGGAGCTCCTATAATTCACCCCTCCACTTT. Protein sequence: CASSAAAGSSYNSPLHF.

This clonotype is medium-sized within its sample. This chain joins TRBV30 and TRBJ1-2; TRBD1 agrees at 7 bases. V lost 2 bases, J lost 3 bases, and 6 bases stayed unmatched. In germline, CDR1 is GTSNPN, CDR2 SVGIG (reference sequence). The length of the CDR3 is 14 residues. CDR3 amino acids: CAWSRGRGDYGYTF. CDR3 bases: TGTGCCTGGAGTCGGGGCAGGGGGGACTATGGCTACACCTTC.

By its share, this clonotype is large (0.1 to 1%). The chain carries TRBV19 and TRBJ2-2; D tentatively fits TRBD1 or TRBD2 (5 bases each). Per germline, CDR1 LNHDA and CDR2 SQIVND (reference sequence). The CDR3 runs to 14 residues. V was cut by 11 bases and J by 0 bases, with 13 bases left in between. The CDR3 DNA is TGTGCCTGTCGGACGGGACCGAACACCGGGGAGCTGTTTTTT. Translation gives CACRTGPNTGELFF.

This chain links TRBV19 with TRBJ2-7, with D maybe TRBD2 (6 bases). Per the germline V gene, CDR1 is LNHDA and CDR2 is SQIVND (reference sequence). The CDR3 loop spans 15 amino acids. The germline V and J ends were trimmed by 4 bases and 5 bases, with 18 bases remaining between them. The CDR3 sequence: CASSTSGGVRNEQYF. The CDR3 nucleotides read TGTGCCAGTAGTACATCGGGCGGGGTGCGGAACGAGCAGTACTTC.

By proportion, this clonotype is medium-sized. CDR3 sequence reads: CASSLARGQGFDEQYF. The CDR3 nucleotides are TGTGCCAGCAGCTTAGCGCGGGGACAGGGGTTCGACGAGCAGTACTTC. The chain is built from TRBV11-1 and TRBJ2-7; TRBD1 aligns across 10 bases. The CDR3 contains 16 residues. Germline CDR1 SGHAT, CDR2 FQDESV (reference sequence). Unmatched junction bases numbered 7, after V lost 0 bases and J lost 5 bases.

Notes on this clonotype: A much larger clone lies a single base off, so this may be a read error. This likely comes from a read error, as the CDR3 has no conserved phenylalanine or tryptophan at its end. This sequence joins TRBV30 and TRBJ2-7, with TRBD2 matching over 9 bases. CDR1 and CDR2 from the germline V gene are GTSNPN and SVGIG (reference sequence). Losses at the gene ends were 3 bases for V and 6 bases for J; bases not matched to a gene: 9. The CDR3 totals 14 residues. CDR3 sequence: CAWRIAGGPREQYS. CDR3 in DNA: TGTGCCTGGAGGATCGCGGGAGGGCCTCGCGAGCAGTACTCC.

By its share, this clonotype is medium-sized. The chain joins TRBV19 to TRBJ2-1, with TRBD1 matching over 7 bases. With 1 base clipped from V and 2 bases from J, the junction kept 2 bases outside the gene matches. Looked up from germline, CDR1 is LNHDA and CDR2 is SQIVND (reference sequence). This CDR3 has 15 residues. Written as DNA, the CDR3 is TGTGCCAGTAGTATAGTGAGGGGGCCCTACAATGAGCAGTTCTTC. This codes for CASSIVRGPYNEQFF.